These 23 T cell receptor beta chains were sequenced from one sample in a study of blood T cell repertoires in COVID-19. This table comes from immunoSEQ multiplex PCR, and its TCRdb copy is limited to in-frame clones, with some not included. Of just under 55,000 clones listed, about nine tenths are singletons. Material for sequencing was peripheral blood. The receptors derive from a woman aged 35 to 49 with active COVID-19.

The chain recombines TRBV9 with TRBJ2-3; 11 positions agree with TRBD2. Germline values: CDR1 SGDLS, CDR2 YYNGEE. The J segment lost 4 bases and the V segment lost 3 bases, leaving 4 bases of the junction unmatched. This CDR3 is 15 amino acids long. This chain's CDR3 is CASSGIAGGPDTQYF. In DNA, the CDR3 is TGTGCCAGCAGCGGAATAGCGGGGGGGCCAGATACGCAGTATTTT.

The rearrangement uses TRBV15 and TRBJ1-3, with TRBD1 matching 7 bases. V lost 5 bases, J lost 3 bases, and 1 base stayed unmatched. CDR3 length: 13 amino acids. Germline assignment: CDR1 LNHNV and CDR2 YYDKDF (reference sequence). Here the CDR3 reads CATSGTVGNTIYF. CDR3 nucleotide sequence: TGTGCCACCAGCGGGACAGTTGGAAACACCATATATTTT.

The CDR3 spells CASSLEAGEKLFF. The CDR3 nucleotides are TGTGCCAGCAGCTTAGAGGCGGGGGAAAAACTGTTTTTT. The chain recombines TRBV7-6 with TRBJ1-4; D gene ambiguous. The V end was cut by 1 base, the J end by 8 bases, with 8 bases between. The CDR3 is made up of 13 amino acids. From germline, CDR1 is SGHVS and CDR2 FNYEAQ.

The chain employs TRBV12-5 and TRBJ2-3, with 13 bases fitting TRBD2. Germline trimming cut 6 bases from V and 5 bases from J; bases unmatched to any gene: 8. The CDR3 extends over 16 amino acids. In germline, CDR1 is LGHNT, CDR2 FRNRAP. The CDR3 here is CASGQLAGGPGDTQYF. In nucleotides, the CDR3 is TGTGCTAGTGGCCAACTAGCGGGGGGGCCGGGAGATACGCAGTATTTT.

The chain couples TRBV19 to TRBJ1-6; maybe TRBD1 (6 bases). The CDR3 is made up of 14 amino acids. The germline CDR1 and CDR2 sequences are LNHDA and SQIVND (reference sequence). V dropped 7 bases and J dropped 9 bases, with 16 bases sitting between them. The CDR3 sequence: CASTLTGLGSPLHF. The CDR3, as DNA: TGTGCCAGTACCCTGACAGGACTTGGTTCACCCCTCCACTTT.

The gene calls are TRBV5-4 and TRBJ2-3; TRBD1 aligns across 8 bases. This CDR3 region has 17 residues. CDR1 is SGHNT, CDR2 YYREEE, per germline (reference sequence). V gave up 4 bases and J gave up 5 bases; unmatched junction bases: 15. The CDR3 nucleotides read TGTGCCAGCAGCCTTTTAGGGAGGACAGGGACTGGAGATACGCAGTATTTT. This gives the protein CASSLLGRTGTGDTQYF.

The chain couples TRBV19 to TRBJ1-2; 8 nucleotides match TRBD1. The V gene end was trimmed by 4 bases and the J gene end by 8 bases; junction bases not matched to a gene: 6. Germline CDR1 LNHDA, CDR2 SQIVND (reference sequence). The CDR3 is made up of 13 amino acids. The CDR3 protein is CASSSQDRAGYTF. CDR3 in DNA: TGTGCCAGTAGTAGCCAGGACAGGGCGGGCTACACCTTC.

This sequence joins TRBV5-4 and TRBJ1-6; D is unclear. The CDR3 consists of 16 residues. CDR1 SGHNT and CDR2 YYREEE come from the germline V gene (reference sequence). Trimming shortened V by 3 bases and J by 7 bases, and 17 bases separated the two germline ends. This CDR3 is CASSSWQANLNSPLHF. DNA for the CDR3: TGTGCCAGCAGCTCGTGGCAGGCCAACCTGAATTCACCCCTCCACTTT.

The CDR3 sequence: CASALQGNTEAFF. The CDR3 nucleotides are TGTGCCAGCGCATTACAGGGAAACACTGAAGCTTTCTTT. The chain couples TRBV12-3 or TRBV12-4 to TRBJ1-1, with TRBD1 as a possible D gene (6 bases). This CDR3 region has 13 residues. V lost 8 bases and J lost 2, with 12 bases in between.

The J gene is TRBJ1-5, the V gene TRBV7-9; 11 bases match TRBD1. CDR3 length: 16 amino acids. V gave up 5 bases and J gave up 2 bases; unmatched junction bases: 5. Germline V CDR1 and CDR2: SEHNR, FQNEAQ (reference sequence). In nucleotides, the CDR3 is TGTGCCAGCAGCGTAGGGACAGGGGGTGGCAATCAGCCCCAGCATTTT. It specifies CASSVGTGGGNQPQHF.

The J gene is TRBJ2-7, the V gene TRBV3-1 (or the pseudogene TRBV3-2); TRBD2 agrees at 14 bases. The V and J ends lost 1 base and 6 bases, in that order; junction bases with no gene match: 8. The germline gives CDR1 LGHDT, CDR2 YNNKEL (reference sequence). The CDR3 spans 17 residues. CDR3 in amino acids: CASSQAATTSGGAEQYF. CDR3 nucleotides: TGTGCCAGCAGCCAAGCCGCTACGACTAGCGGGGGGGCCGAGCAGTACTTC.

The rearrangement links TRBV7-2 to TRBJ2-3; no clear D. The germline V gene encodes CDR1 SGHTA and CDR2 FQGNSA. V lost 1 base to trimming and J lost 5 bases, with 4 bases between them. The CDR3 consists of 12 residues. In nucleotides, the CDR3 is TGTGCCAGCAGCTTAGATCAAGATACGCAGTATTTT. Its translation: CASSLDQDTQYF.

The chain employs TRBV29-1 and TRBJ2-7; 10 nucleotides match TRBD1. J was trimmed by 4 bases and V by 6 bases; bases with no gene match: 6. The germline V gene has CDR1 SQVTM and CDR2 ANQGSEA. The CDR3 covers 13 residues. The CDR3 nucleotides read TGCAGCGTAGCGAGGGACAGGGGATACGAGCAGTACTTC. As protein: CSVARDRGYEQYF.

This sequence joins TRBV6-5 and TRBJ2-1; TRBD2 is a possible D gene (5 bases). Germline V gene sequence: CDR1 MNHEY, CDR2 SVGAGI. The CDR3 runs 12 residues. V dropped 7 bases and J dropped 7 bases, with 11 bases sitting between them. CDR3 sequence (DNA): TGTGCCAGCATCGATAGACTAAATGAGCAGTTCTTC. Protein product: CASIDRLNEQFF.

A single count supports this clone. This CDR3 is CASSRDRNPLSYGYTF. The CDR3 DNA is TGTGCCAGCAGCCGCGACAGGAATCCTCTTAGTTATGGCTACACCTTC. The chain couples TRBV7-2 to TRBJ1-2; perhaps TRBD1 as D (6 bases). The germline V gene encodes CDR1 SGHTA and CDR2 FQGNSA. The CDR3 has 16 residues. V was pared by 5 bases and J by 5 bases, with 21 bases between.

This chain connects TRBV5-6 to TRBJ1-1; D gene unclear. V gave up 0 bases and J gave up 4 bases, with 7 bases separating them. The CDR3 is 13 amino acids. Germline V gives CDR1 SGHDT, CDR2 YYEEEE. CDR3 DNA: TGTGCCAGCAGCTTGGGGCGGGGCACTGAAGCTTTCTTT. Translating it yields CASSLGRGTEAFF. The full variable domain, rest sourced from reference TRBV5-6 and TRBJ1-1, is DAGVTQSPTHLIKTRGQQVTLRCSPKSGHDTVSWYQQALGQGPQFIFQYYEEEERQRGNFPDRFSGHQFPNYSSELNVNALLLGDSALYLCASSLGRGTEAFFGQGTRLTVV.

The J gene is TRBJ2-1, the V gene TRBV5-1; 7 bases fit TRBD2. Trimming at V came to 3 bases and at J to 6 bases, leaving 3 bases not matched to a gene. The CDR3 covers 13 residues. Germline V gene sequence: CDR1 SGHRS, CDR2 YFSETQ. The CDR3 here is CASSWDYLNEQFF. DNA of the CDR3: TGCGCCAGCAGCTGGGACTACCTCAATGAGCAGTTCTTC.

The chain combines TRBV3-1 (or the pseudogene TRBV3-2) with TRBJ1-2; no reliable D call. V was shortened by 4 bases and J by 8 bases, with 14 bases between the two germline ends. Germline CDR1 reads LGHDT; CDR2 reads YNNKEL (reference sequence). The CDR3 has 13 amino acids. CDR3 coding DNA: TGTGCCAGCAGCCCATCCCGGGGTTCGGGCTACACCTTC. Protein sequence: CASSPSRGSGYTF.

Sample share makes this clone medium-sized (0.01 to 0.1%). The chain employs TRBV2 and TRBJ2-7; D is possibly TRBD1 (5 bases). The V and J ends lost 7 bases and 3 bases respectively, with 16 bases between them. Germline CDR1 and CDR2: SNHLY and FYNNEI. The CDR3 extends over 14 amino acids. The CDR3 spells CASNVRGPYYEQYF. The CDR3 DNA reads TGTGCCAGCAACGTAAGGGGCCCCTACTACGAGCAGTACTTC.

CDR3 sequence: CASSRNTEAFF. CDR3 DNA sequence: TGTGCCAGCAGCAGGAACACTGAAGCTTTCTTT. The chain has TRBV2 and TRBJ1-1; the D is unclear. The V end lost 6 bases, the J end lost 1 base, and 3 bases lay between the germline ends. The CDR3 has 11 amino acids. CDR1 SNHLY and CDR2 FYNNEI come from the germline V gene.

V gene TRBV3-1 (or the pseudogene TRBV3-2) combines with J gene TRBJ1-4; 9 nucleotides align to TRBD1. This CDR3 has 14 amino acids. Germline lookup yields CDR1 LGHDT and CDR2 YNNKEL (reference sequence). After removal of 6 bases from V and 7 bases from J, the junction contained 6 bases not matched to a gene. CDR3 DNA: TGTGCCAGCAGTTCCGGGACAGGGTCTGAAAAACTGTTTTTT. Its translation is CASSSGTGSEKLFF.

The rearrangement links TRBV18 to TRBJ1-1; D might be TRBD1 (6 bases). V lost 4 bases and J 0 bases, leaving 15 bases between the germline ends. The CDR3 has 16 amino acids. CDR1 and CDR2 from the germline V gene are KGHSH and LQKENI. CDR3 amino acids: CASSQGQTFMNTEAFF. The DNA for the CDR3 is TGTGCCAGCTCACAAGGACAGACATTCATGAACACTGAAGCTTTCTTT.

This chain joins TRBV7-9 and TRBJ2-2, with TRBD1 identical over 9 bases. Trimming at V came to 5 bases and at J to 6 bases, leaving 7 bases not matched to a gene. Germline CDR1 and CDR2: SEHNR and FQNEAQ (reference sequence). The CDR3 is made up of 15 amino acids. CDR3 nucleotide sequence: TGTGCCAGCAGCATACGGGACAGGGTTTCCGGGGAGCTGTTTTTT. Protein product: CASSIRDRVSGELFF.